A single sample is the source of the 4 T cell receptor beta chains below, sequenced in a study of T cells in Graves' hyperthyroidism and ophthalmopathy (dated by TCRdb to the late 2010s). Libraries were built with multiplex PCR. Data came from an Illumina HiSeq 2000. The TCR beta CDR3 regions were amplified from RNA transcripts. For the first round of RT-PCR on the TCR CDR3, the HTBI primer set was used together with the Qiagen OneStep RT-PCR kit. Clones were called with MiXCR by TCRdb after fastp trimmed the public reads at Q25, and only in-frame beta chains were retained. Rows matching on CDR3 protein sequence are summarized as one entry with the most common DNA and genes. The sample table contains about 270,000 distinct CDR3 sequences; only one count was recorded for roughly 20% of them. Clones ranked in the top ten supply under 65% of the sample. Sample: blood. The receptors shown here come from a man aged 25-45 years with Graves' ophthalmopathy.

There are many counts of this clonotype. V usage is TRBV30 and J usage is TRBJ1-2; D remains unclear. V lost 2 bases, J lost 4 bases, and 8 bases lay in between. From germline, CDR1 is GTSNPN and CDR2 SVGIG (reference sequence). The CDR3 runs to 12 residues. CDR3 amino acids: CAWSPGGYGYTF. CDR3 nucleotide sequence: TGTGCCTGGAGTCCGGGAGGCTATGGCTACACCTTC.

This clonotype was seen at least ten times. J is TRBJ1-5 and V is TRBV19; the match to TRBD1 covers 9 bases. The ends lost 5 bases at V and 0 bases at J; junction bases unmatched: 8. The CDR3 is made up of 17 amino acids. In germline, CDR1 is LNHDA, CDR2 SQIVND (reference sequence). The CDR3 coding sequence is TGTGCCAGTAGTGCAAGTACAGGGGGCTATAGCAATCAGCCCCAGCATTTT. Protein: CASSASTGGYSNQPQHF.

This clonotype was seen only a few times. The J gene is TRBJ1-5, the V gene TRBV29-1; 7 nucleotides agree with TRBD1. The V gene end was trimmed by 4 bases and the J gene end by 6 bases; junction bases not matched to a gene: 9. Germline V CDR1 and CDR2: SQVTM, ANQGSEA. This CDR3 contains 14 residues. The CDR3 region is CSVAYSGGGQPQHF. CDR3 nucleotide sequence: TGCAGCGTTGCGTATTCAGGGGGTGGTCAGCCCCAGCATTTT.

This clonotype showed up many times. The chain is built from TRBV6-2 or TRBV6-3 and TRBJ2-7, with no clear D. This CDR3 is built from 15 residues. The germline V gene has CDR1 MNHEY and CDR2 SVGEGT. Deletions cut 6 bases from V and 4 bases from J, with 19 bases between. CDR3 sequence: CASRPERASLYEQYF. Here the CDR3 DNA reads TGTGCCAGCAGGCCTGAGCGCGCTAGTTTATACGAGCAGTACTTC.